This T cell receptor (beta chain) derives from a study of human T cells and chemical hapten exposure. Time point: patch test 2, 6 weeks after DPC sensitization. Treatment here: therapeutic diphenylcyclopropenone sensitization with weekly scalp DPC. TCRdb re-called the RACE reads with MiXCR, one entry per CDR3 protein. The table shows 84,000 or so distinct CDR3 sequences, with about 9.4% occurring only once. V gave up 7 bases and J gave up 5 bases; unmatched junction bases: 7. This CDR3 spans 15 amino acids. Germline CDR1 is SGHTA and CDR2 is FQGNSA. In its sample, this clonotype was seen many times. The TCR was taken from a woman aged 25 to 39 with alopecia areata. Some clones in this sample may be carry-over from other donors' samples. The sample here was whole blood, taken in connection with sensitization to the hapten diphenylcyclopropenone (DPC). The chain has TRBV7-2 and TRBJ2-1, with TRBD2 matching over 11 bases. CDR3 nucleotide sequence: TGTGCCAGCACCCCAGGACTAGCGGGCCACAATGAGCAGTTCTTC. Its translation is CASTPGLAGHNEQFF.